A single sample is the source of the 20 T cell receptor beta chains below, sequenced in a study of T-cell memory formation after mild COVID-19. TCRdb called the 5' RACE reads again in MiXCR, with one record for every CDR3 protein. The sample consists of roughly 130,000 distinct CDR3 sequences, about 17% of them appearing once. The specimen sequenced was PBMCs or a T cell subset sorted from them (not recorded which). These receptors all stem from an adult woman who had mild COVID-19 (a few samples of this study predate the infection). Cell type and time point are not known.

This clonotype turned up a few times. CDR3 DNA sequence: TGTGCCCGAGATAGCGGACCCTACGAGCAGTACTTC. It codes for CARDSGPYEQYF. The V gene is TRBV30, the J gene TRBJ2-7; tentative D call: TRBD2 (6 bases). The germline V gene has CDR1 GTSNPN and CDR2 SVGIG (reference sequence). V lost 8 bases and J lost 2, with 13 bases in between. The CDR3 contains 12 residues.

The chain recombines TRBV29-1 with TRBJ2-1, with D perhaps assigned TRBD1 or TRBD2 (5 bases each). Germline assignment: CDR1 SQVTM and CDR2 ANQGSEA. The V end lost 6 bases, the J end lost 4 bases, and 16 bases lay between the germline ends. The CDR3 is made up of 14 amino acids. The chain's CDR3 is CSVPELGVYNEQFF. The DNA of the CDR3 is TGCAGCGTCCCAGAGTTGGGGGTTTACAATGAGCAGTTCTTC.

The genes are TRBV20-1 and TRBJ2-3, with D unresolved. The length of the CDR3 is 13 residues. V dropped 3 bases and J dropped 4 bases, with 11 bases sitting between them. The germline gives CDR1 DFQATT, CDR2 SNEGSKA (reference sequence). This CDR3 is CSARVGGPDTQYF. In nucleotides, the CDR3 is TGCAGTGCTAGGGTGGGCGGTCCAGATACGCAGTATTTT.

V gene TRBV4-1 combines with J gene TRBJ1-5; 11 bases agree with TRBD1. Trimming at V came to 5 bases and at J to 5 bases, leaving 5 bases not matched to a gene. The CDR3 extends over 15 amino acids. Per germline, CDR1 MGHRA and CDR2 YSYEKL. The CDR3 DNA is TGCGCCAGCAGCGACCGGACAGGGGGCGATCAGCCCCAGCATTTT. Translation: CASSDRTGGDQPQHF.

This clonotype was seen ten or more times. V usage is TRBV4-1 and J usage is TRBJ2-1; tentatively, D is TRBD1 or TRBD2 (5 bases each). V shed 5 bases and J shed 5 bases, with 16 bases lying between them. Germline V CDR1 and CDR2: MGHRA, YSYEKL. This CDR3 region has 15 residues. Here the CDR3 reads CASSNRGLSHNEQFF. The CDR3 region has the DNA TGCGCCAGCAGCAACCGGGGCCTCTCGCACAATGAGCAGTTCTTC.

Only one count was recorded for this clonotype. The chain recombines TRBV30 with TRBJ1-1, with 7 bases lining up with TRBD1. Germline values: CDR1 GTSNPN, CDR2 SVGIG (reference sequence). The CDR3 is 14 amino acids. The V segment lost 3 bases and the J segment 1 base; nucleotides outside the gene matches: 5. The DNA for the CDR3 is TGTGCCTGGAGCAGACAGGGACCGAACACTGAAGCTTTCTTT. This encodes CAWSRQGPNTEAFF. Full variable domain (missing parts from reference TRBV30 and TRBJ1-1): SQTIHQWPATLVQPVGSPLSLECTVEGTSNPNLYWYRQAAGRGLQLLFYSVGIGQISSEVPQNLSASRPQDRQFILSSKKLLLSDSGFYLCAWSRQGPNTEAFFGQGTRLTVV.

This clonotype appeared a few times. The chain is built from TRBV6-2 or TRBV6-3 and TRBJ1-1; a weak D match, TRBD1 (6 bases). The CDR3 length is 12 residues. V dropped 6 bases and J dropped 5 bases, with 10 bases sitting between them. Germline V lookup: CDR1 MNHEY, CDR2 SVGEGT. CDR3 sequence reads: CASRQQGTEAFF. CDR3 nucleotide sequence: TGTGCCAGCAGGCAACAGGGTACTGAAGCTTTCTTT.

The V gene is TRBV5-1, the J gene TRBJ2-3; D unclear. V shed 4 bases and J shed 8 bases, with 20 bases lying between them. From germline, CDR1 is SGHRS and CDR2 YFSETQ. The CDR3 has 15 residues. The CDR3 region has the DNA TGCGCCAGCAGCCCCGACTCAGGTGGGCTCCGTACGCAGTATTTT. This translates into CASSPDSGGLRTQYF.

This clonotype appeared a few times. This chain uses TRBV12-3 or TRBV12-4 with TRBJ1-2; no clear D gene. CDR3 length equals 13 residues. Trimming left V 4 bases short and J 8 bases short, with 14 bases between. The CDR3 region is CASSSDRLGGYTF. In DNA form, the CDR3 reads TGTGCCAGCAGTTCAGACCGATTGGGAGGCTACACCTTC.

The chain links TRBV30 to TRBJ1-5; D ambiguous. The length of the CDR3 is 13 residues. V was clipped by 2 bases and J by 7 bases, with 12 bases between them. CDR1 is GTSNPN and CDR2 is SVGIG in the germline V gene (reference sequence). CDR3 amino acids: CAWSREGEQPQHF. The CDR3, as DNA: TGTGCCTGGAGTAGGGAGGGAGAACAGCCCCAGCATTTT.

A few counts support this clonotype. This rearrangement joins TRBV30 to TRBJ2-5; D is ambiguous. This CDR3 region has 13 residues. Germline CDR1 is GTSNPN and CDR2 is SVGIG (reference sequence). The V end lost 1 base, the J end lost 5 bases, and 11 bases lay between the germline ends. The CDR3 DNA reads TGTGCCTGGAGTGGATTGGGTTTTGAGACCCAGTACTTC. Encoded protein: CAWSGLGFETQYF.

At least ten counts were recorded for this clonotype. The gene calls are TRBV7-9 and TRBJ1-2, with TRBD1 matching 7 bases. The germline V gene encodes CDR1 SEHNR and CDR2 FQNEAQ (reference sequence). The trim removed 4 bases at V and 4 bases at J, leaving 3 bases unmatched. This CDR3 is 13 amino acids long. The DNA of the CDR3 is TGTGCCAGCAGCTCCACAGGGGTCTATGGCTACACCTTC. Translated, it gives CASSSTGVYGYTF.

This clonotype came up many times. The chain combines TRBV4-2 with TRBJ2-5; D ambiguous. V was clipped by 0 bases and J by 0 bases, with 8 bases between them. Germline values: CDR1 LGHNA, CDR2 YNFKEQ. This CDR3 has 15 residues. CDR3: CASSQDWAYQETQYF. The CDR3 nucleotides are TGTGCCAGCAGCCAAGATTGGGCTTACCAAGAGACCCAGTACTTC.

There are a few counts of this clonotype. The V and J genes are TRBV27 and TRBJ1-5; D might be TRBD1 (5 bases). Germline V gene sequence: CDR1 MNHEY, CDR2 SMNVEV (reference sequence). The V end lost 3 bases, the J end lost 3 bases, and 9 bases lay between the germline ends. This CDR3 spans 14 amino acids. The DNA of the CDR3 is TGTGCCAGCAGTTTTGGGGCCCCCAATCAGCCCCAGCATTTT. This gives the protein CASSFGAPNQPQHF.

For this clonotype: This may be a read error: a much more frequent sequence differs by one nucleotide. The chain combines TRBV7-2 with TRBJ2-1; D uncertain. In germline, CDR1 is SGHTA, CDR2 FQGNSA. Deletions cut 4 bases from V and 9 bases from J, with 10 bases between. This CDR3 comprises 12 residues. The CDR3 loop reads CASSSGPIEQFF. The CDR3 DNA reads TGTGCCAGCAGCTCGGGCCCCATTGAGCAGTTCTTC.

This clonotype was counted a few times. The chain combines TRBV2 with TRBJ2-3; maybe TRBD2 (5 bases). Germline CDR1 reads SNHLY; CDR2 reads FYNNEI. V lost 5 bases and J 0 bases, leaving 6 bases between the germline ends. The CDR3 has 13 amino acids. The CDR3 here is CASSRESTDTQYF. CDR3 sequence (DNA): TGTGCCAGCAGTAGGGAGAGCACAGATACGCAGTATTTT.

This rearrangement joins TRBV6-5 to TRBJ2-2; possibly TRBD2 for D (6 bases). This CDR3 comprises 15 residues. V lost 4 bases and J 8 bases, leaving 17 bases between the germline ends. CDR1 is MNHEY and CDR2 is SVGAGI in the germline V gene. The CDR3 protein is CASSSRLVGPGELFF. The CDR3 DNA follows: TGTGCCAGCAGTTCCAGACTAGTTGGGCCAGGGGAGCTGTTTTTT.

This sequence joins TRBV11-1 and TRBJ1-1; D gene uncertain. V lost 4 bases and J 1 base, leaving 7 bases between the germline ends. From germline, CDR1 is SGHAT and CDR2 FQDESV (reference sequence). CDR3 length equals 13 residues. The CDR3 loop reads CASSWNGNTEAFF. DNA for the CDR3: TGTGCCAGCAGCTGGAACGGGAACACTGAAGCTTTCTTT.

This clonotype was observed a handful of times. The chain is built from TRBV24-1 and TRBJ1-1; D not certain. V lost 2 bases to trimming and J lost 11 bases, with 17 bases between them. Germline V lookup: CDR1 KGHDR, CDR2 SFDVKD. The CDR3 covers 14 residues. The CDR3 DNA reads TGTGCCACCAGTGATTACCAGACACCTCCAGTCGCTTTCTTT. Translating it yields CATSDYQTPPVAFF.

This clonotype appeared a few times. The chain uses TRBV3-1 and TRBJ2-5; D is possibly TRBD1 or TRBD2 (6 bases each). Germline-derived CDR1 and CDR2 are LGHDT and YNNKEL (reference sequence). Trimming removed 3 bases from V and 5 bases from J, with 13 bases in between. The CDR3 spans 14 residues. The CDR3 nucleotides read TGTGCCAGCAGCCATGTGAGGGGGAGGGAGACCCAGTACTTC. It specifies CASSHVRGRETQYF.